A selection of T cell receptor beta chains follows, all from one sample in a study of memory CD4+ T cells and cytomegalovirus serostatus. The data were produced by immunoSEQ multiplex PCR, yet TCRdb's version contains in-frame clones alone and is incomplete. The repertoire includes tens of thousands of clones, approximately 80% of them detected once, and under 1.5% sits in the top ten. The sample comprised memory CD4+ T cells from blood. Source of these receptors: an adult in good health and CMV-seropositive. The CDR3 runs from the conserved cysteine through the conserved F or W. D genes are given only for firm matches. Where a row states a size, it is once, few, many or the class of an expanded clone; other rows omit it.

v_call: TRBV7-8
clone_size: .
j_call: TRBJ1-4
d_call: TRBD1
cdr3_aa: CASSRNRGGNEKLFF
cdr3_nt: TGTGCCAGCAGCCGAAACAGGGGGGGGAATGAAAAACTGTTTTTT

v_call: TRBV28
clone_size: .
j_call: TRBJ1-5
d_call: TRBD1
cdr3_aa: CASSENRGPQPQHF
cdr3_nt: TGTGCCAGCAGTGAGAACAGGGGGCCTCAGCCCCAGCATTTT

v_call: TRBV29-1
clone_size: .
j_call: TRBJ2-7
d_call: TRBD1
cdr3_aa: CSATGTAHGQYF
cdr3_nt: TGCAGCGCTACCGGGACAGCGCACGGGCAGTACTTC

v_call: TRBV7-8
clone_size: few
j_call: TRBJ2-1
d_call: TRBD2
cdr3_aa: CASSPRTSPNEQFF
cdr3_nt: TGTGCCAGCAGCCCAAGGACTAGCCCGAATGAGCAGTTCTTC

v_call: TRBV11-2
clone_size: .
j_call: TRBJ2-7
d_call: TRBD2
cdr3_aa: CASSLGASGIEQYF
cdr3_nt: TGTGCCAGCAGCTTAGGGGCTAGCGGGATAGAGCAGTACTTC

v_call: TRBV2
clone_size: .
j_call: TRBJ2-7
d_call: TRBD1
cdr3_aa: CASRATDRGDYEQYF
cdr3_nt: TGTGCCAGCAGGGCTACGGACAGGGGAGATTACGAGCAGTACTTC

v_call: TRBV6-5
clone_size: .
j_call: TRBJ1-2
d_call: .
cdr3_aa: CASSYQGRGYTF
cdr3_nt: TGTGCCAGCAGTTACCAGGGGCGAGGCTACACCTTC

v_call: TRBV5-1
clone_size: .
j_call: TRBJ1-3
d_call: .
cdr3_aa: CASSLDGQVLSGNTIYF
cdr3_nt: TGCGCCAGCAGCTTGGATGGGCAGGTCCTCTCTGGAAACACCATATATTTT

v_call: TRBV30
clone_size: .
j_call: TRBJ2-7
d_call: .
cdr3_aa: CAWSFTRQEPEQYF
cdr3_nt: TGTGCCTGGAGTTTCACTCGGCAAGAACCCGAGCAGTACTTC

v_call: TRBV7-3
clone_size: .
j_call: TRBJ2-3
d_call: .
cdr3_aa: CASSQGLVSDTQYF
cdr3_nt: TGTGCCAGCAGCCAGGGGCTGGTCTCAGATACGCAGTATTTT

v_call: TRBV28
clone_size: .
j_call: TRBJ2-7
d_call: .
cdr3_aa: CASSLTYEQYF
cdr3_nt: TGTGCCAGCAGTCTCACCTACGAGCAGTACTTC

v_call: TRBV5-1
clone_size: .
j_call: TRBJ2-5
d_call: TRBD2
cdr3_aa: CASSPGLAGFETQYF
cdr3_nt: TGCGCCAGCAGCCCGGGACTAGCGGGTTTCGAGACCCAGTACTTC

v_call: TRBV5-4
clone_size: .
j_call: TRBJ2-3
d_call: TRBD2
cdr3_aa: CASSLYGRGGADTQYF
cdr3_nt: TGTGCCAGCAGCTTGTACGGGAGGGGAGGAGCAGATACGCAGTATTTT

v_call: TRBV20-1
clone_size: .
j_call: TRBJ1-1
d_call: .
cdr3_aa: CSARFGGFFF
cdr3_nt: TGCAGTGCTAGATTTGGGGGTTTTTTCTTT

v_call: TRBV5-8
clone_size: once
j_call: TRBJ1-1
d_call: .
cdr3_aa: CASSLVPSQAFF
cdr3_nt: TGTGCCAGCAGCTTGGTCCCCAGTCAAGCTTTCTTT

v_call: TRBV9
clone_size: .
j_call: TRBJ2-7
d_call: TRBD1
cdr3_aa: CASSAGQGVYEQYF
cdr3_nt: TGTGCCAGCAGCGCCGGACAGGGCGTCTACGAGCAGTACTTC

v_call: TRBV7-9
clone_size: .
j_call: TRBJ2-7
d_call: .
cdr3_aa: CASSFGSLYEQYF
cdr3_nt: TGTGCCAGCAGCTTCGGCTCCCTATACGAGCAGTACTTC

v_call: TRBV6-1
clone_size: once
j_call: TRBJ1-6
d_call: .
cdr3_aa: CASRREDSYNSPLHF
cdr3_nt: TGTGCCAGCAGGAGGGAGGACTCCTATAATTCACCCCTCCACTTT

v_call: TRBV27
clone_size: .
j_call: TRBJ2-3
d_call: TRBD2
cdr3_aa: CASSTSLGREGTDTQYF
cdr3_nt: TGTGCCAGCAGTACATCCCTCGGCCGGGAGGGCACAGATACGCAGTATTTT

v_call: TRBV14
clone_size: .
j_call: TRBJ2-5
d_call: TRBD2
cdr3_aa: CASSHPTSGTSAETQYF
cdr3_nt: TGTGCCAGCAGCCATCCAACTAGCGGGACCTCGGCGGAGACCCAGTACTTC

v_call: TRBV2
clone_size: .
j_call: TRBJ2-5
d_call: .
cdr3_aa: CASSDTAARSEAQYF
cdr3_nt: TGTGCCAGCAGTGATACGGCGGCACGTTCGGAGGCCCAGTACTTC

v_call: TRBV19
clone_size: .
j_call: TRBJ2-5
d_call: .
cdr3_aa: CASSIQPGQETQYF
cdr3_nt: TGTGCCAGTAGTATTCAACCAGGCCAAGAGACCCAGTACTTC

v_call: TRBV10-2
clone_size: .
j_call: TRBJ1-4
d_call: .
cdr3_aa: CASSGEGLATNEKLFF
cdr3_nt: TGCGCCAGCAGTGGGGAAGGCTTAGCAACTAATGAAAAACTGTTTTTT

v_call: TRBV29-1
clone_size: .
j_call: TRBJ2-7
d_call: TRBD1
cdr3_aa: CSVTGTGRYEQYF
cdr3_nt: TGCAGCGTGACGGGGACAGGGAGGTACGAGCAGTACTTC

v_call: TRBV28
clone_size: .
j_call: TRBJ2-5
d_call: .
cdr3_aa: CASRGSLFGETQYF
cdr3_nt: TGTGCCAGCAGGGGTTCTCTGTTTGGGGAGACCCAGTACTTC

v_call: TRBV7-3
clone_size: .
j_call: TRBJ1-2
d_call: .
cdr3_aa: CASSPGAGDGYTF
cdr3_nt: TGTGCCAGCAGCCCTGGGGCCGGGGATGGCTACACCTTC

v_call: TRBV6-1
clone_size: .
j_call: TRBJ2-7
d_call: .
cdr3_aa: CASSSLRYEQYF
cdr3_nt: TGTGCCAGCAGCTCGCTGCGGTACGAGCAGTACTTC

v_call: TRBV5-5
clone_size: .
j_call: TRBJ2-1
d_call: .
cdr3_aa: CASSFTGSSYNEQFF
cdr3_nt: TGTGCCAGCAGCTTTACAGGAAGCTCCTACAATGAGCAGTTCTTC

v_call: TRBV20-1
clone_size: .
j_call: TRBJ2-1
d_call: .
cdr3_aa: CSARGPGEQFF
cdr3_nt: TGCAGTGCTAGAGGGCCGGGGGAGCAGTTCTTC

v_call: TRBV5-6
clone_size: .
j_call: TRBJ1-6
d_call: .
cdr3_aa: CASSLGVRPNNSPLHF
cdr3_nt: TGTGCCAGCAGCTTGGGGGTAAGGCCGAATAATTCACCCCTCCACTTT

v_call: TRBV9
clone_size: .
j_call: TRBJ2-1
d_call: .
cdr3_aa: CASSRLDSLNEQFF
cdr3_nt: TGTGCCAGCAGCCGCCTCGACTCGTTGAATGAGCAGTTCTTC

v_call: TRBV29-1
clone_size: .
j_call: TRBJ1-1
d_call: TRBD1
cdr3_aa: CSVGRGRNTEAFF
cdr3_nt: TGCAGCGTTGGCAGGGGGAGGAACACTGAAGCTTTCTTT

v_call: TRBV6-1
clone_size: .
j_call: TRBJ1-2
d_call: .
cdr3_aa: CASTEGGAIGRGYTF
cdr3_nt: TGTGCCAGCACCGAAGGGGGGGCCATAGGCCGGGGCTACACCTTC

v_call: TRBV6-5
clone_size: .
j_call: TRBJ2-2
d_call: .
cdr3_aa: CASRAITGELFF
cdr3_nt: TGTGCCAGCAGGGCTATAACCGGGGAGCTGTTTTTT

v_call: TRBV4-2
clone_size: few
j_call: TRBJ2-7
d_call: TRBD2
cdr3_aa: CASSQDRLAGTVYEQYF
cdr3_nt: TGTGCCAGCAGCCAAGATAGACTAGCGGGGACCGTCTACGAGCAGTACTTC

v_call: TRBV2
clone_size: .
j_call: TRBJ1-5
d_call: .
cdr3_aa: CASKGLNAQPQHF
cdr3_nt: TGTGCCAGCAAAGGACTTAACGCCCAGCCCCAGCATTTT

v_call: TRBV7-8
clone_size: few
j_call: TRBJ1-3
d_call: TRBD1
cdr3_aa: CASSFYRVPGQGRGGNTIYF
cdr3_nt: TGTGCCAGCAGCTTTTATCGAGTCCCGGGACAGGGACGTGGTGGAAACACCATATATTTT